This T cell receptor (beta chain) was recorded in a study of blood T cell repertoires in COVID-19. As for the study in general: Collection of acute and convalescent COVID-19 samples took place in the United States, Italy and Spain. Sample material is recorded as cDNA or gDNA derived from T cells, B-cell-depleted T cells, or PBMCs.

Generated by immunoSEQ multiplex PCR, the TCRdb table keeps only in-frame clones and is missing some. Of some 320,000 clones in the sample, approximately 89% were seen once. The CDR3 totals 14 residues. CDR1 is MGHDK, CDR2 SYGVNS, per germline. V was shortened by 5 bases and J by 0 bases, with 8 bases between the two germline ends. The chain uses TRBV25-1 and TRBJ1-3; D gene uncertain. This clonotype originated in a woman between 25 and 40 years old who had recovered from COVID-19. The sequenced sample was PBMCs or T cells enriched from blood (not recorded which). In DNA form, the CDR3 reads TGTGCCAGCAGTAACTACGGCTCTGGAAACACCATATATTTT. Amino acid sequence: CASSNYGSGNTIYF.